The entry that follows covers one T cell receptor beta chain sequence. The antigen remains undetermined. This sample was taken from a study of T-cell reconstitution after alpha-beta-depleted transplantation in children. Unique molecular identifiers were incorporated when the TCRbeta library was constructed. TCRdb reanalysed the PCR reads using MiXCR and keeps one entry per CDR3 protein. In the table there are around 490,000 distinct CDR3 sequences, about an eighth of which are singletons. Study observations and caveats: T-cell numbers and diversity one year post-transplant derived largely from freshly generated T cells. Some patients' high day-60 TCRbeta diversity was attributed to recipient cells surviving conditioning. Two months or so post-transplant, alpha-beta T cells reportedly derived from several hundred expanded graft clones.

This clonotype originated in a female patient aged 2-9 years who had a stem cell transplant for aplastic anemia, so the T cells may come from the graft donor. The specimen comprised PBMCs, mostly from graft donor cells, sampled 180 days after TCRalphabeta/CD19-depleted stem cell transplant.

The CDR3 reads CSASRQYGYTF. DNA of the CDR3: TGCAGTGCTAGTCGACAGTATGGCTACACCTTC. The chain combines TRBV20-1 with TRBJ1-2, with a tentative D call TRBD1 (5 bases). There are 11 residues in the CDR3. V lost 3 bases and J lost 5, with 7 bases in between. CDR1 is DFQATT and CDR2 is SNEGSKA in the germline V gene (reference sequence).